The clone carrying this T cell receptor (beta chain) was observed a few times. The antigen is undetermined. Data came from immunoSEQ multiplex PCR; TCRdb stores just in-frame clones and leaves some out. This sample has roughly 86,000 clones, with more than 80% found just once. The sample belongs to a study of a mutant IDH1 vaccine in newly diagnosed glioma. Study context: Earlier care involved radiotherapy, temozolomide, or both, and the majority received both. Visit V12 was conducted at week 35 as the safety follow-up. Visit V13 came later, at week 47.

The time point is: week 47, end of study. The vaccine gave 300 ug of a 20-mer mutant IDH1 peptide subcutaneously per dose. Between the trimmed V and J ends, which lost 3 bases and 1 base, there was a span of 12 bases. CDR3 length: 15 residues. Germline V CDR1 and CDR2: LGHNA, YSLEER. The receptor's source is a middle-aged man with glioma. The starting material was PBMCs, obtained from a glioma patient whose treatment included an IDH1 peptide vaccine. The chain joins TRBV4-3 to TRBJ1-1; D unclear. The CDR3 protein is CASSQGDTANTEAFF. CDR3 sequence (DNA): TGCGCCAGCAGCCAGGGAGACACGGCGAACACTGAAGCTTTCTTT.